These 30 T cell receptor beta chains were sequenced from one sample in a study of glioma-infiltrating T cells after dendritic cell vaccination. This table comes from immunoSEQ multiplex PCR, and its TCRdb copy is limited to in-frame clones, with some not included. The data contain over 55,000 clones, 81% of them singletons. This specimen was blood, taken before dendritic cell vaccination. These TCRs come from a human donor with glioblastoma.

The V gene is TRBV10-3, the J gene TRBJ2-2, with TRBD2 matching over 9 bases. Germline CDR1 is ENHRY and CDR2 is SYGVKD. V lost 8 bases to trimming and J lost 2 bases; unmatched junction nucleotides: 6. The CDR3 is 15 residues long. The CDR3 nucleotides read TGTGCCATCTCCCGGACTAGCGCCAACACCGGGGAGCTGTTTTTT. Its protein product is CAISRTSANTGELFF.

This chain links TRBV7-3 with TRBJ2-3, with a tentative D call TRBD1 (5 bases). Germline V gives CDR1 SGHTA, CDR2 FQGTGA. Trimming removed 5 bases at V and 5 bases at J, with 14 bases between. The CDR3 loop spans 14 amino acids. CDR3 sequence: CASSPVGQGDTQYF. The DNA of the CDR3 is TGTGCCAGCAGCCCCGTAGGCCAGGGAGATACGCAGTATTTT.

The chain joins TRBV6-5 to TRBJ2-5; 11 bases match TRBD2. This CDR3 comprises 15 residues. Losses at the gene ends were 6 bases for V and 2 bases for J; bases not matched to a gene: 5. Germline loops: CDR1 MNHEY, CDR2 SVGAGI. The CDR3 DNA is TGTGCCAGCAGATTAGCGGGGGGGGAACAAGAGACCCAGTACTTC. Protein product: CASRLAGGEQETQYF.

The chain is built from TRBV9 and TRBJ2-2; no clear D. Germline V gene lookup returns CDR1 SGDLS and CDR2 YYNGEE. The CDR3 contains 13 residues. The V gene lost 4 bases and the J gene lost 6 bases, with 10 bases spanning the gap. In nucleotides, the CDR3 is TGTGCCAGCAGCTCTAGAGCCGCCGGGGAGCTGTTTTTT. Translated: CASSSRAAGELFF.

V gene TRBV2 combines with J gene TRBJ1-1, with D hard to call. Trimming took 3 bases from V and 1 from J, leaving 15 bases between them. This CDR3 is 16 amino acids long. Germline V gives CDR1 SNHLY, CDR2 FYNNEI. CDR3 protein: CASSDLPIGGNTEAFF. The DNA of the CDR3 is TGTGCCAGCAGTGATCTTCCGATTGGCGGGAACACTGAAGCTTTCTTT.

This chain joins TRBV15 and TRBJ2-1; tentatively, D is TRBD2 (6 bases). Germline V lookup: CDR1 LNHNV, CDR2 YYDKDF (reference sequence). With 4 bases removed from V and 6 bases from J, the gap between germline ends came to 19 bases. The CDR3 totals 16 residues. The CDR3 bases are TGTGCCACCAGCATCACATATGAGGTGGGGGGCAATGAGCAGTTCTTC. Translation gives CATSITYEVGGNEQFF.

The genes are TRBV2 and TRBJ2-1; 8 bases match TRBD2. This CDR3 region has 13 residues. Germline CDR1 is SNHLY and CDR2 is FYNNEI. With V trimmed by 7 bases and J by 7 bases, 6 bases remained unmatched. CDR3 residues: CASNVRGDNEQFF. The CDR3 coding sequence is TGTGCCAGCAATGTGCGGGGGGATAATGAGCAGTTCTTC.

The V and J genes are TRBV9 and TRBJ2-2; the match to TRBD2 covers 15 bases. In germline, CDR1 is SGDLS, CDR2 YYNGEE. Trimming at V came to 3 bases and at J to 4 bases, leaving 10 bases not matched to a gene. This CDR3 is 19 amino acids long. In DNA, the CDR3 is TGTGCCAGCAGCGCGACGCCTCCGGGACTAGCGGGGGGCACCGGGGAGCTGTTTTTT. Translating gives CASSATPPGLAGGTGELFF.

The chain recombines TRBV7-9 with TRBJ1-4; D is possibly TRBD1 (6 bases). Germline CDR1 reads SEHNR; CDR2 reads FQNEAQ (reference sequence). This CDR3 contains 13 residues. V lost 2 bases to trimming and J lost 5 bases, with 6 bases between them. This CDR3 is CASSLRGNEKLFF. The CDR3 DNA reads TGTGCCAGCAGCTTAAGGGGGAATGAAAAACTGTTTTTT.

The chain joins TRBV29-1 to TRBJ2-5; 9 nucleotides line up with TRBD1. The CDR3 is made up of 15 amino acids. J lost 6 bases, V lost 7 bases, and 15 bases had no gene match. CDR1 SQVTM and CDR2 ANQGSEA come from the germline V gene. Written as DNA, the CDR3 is TGCAGCGCGGCTCGGACAGGGGCCGATCAGAAGACCCAGTACTTC. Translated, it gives CSAARTGADQKTQYF.

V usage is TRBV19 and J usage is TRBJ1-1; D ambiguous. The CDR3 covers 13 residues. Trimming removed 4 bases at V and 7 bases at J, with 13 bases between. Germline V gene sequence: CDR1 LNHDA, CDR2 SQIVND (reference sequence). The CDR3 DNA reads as TGTGCCAGTAGTAGAGGCCCTTCCGTTGAAGCTTTCTTT. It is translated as CASSRGPSVEAFF.

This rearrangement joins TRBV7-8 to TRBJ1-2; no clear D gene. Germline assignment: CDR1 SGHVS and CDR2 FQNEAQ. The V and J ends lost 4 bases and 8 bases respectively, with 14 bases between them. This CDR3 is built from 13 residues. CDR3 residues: CASSSNQASGYTF. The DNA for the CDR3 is TGTGCCAGCAGCTCTAACCAGGCCTCGGGCTACACCTTC.

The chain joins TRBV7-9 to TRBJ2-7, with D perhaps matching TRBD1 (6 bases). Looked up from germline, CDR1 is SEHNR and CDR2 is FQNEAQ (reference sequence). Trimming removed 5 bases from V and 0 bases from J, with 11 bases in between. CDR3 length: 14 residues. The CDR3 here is CASSDGTFSYEQYF. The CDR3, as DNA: TGTGCCAGCAGCGACGGGACATTCTCCTACGAGCAGTACTTC.

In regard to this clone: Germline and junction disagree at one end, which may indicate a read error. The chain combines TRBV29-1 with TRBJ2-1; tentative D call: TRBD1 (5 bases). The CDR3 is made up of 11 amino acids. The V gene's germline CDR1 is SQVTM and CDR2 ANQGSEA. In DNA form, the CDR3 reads TGCAGCGTTGAATCGTCAGGGCTAATCGTCTTC. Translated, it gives CSVESSGLIVF.

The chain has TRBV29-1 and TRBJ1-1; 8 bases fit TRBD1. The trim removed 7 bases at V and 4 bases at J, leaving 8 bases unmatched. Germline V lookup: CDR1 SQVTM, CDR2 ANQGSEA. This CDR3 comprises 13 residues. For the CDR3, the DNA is TGCAGCGCACCCGCTGACAGGGGCACTGAAGCTTTCTTT. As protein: CSAPADRGTEAFF.

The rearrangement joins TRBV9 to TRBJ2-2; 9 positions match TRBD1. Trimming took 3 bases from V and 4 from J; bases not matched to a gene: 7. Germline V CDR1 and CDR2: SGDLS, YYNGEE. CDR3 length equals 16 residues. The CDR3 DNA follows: TGTGCCAGCAGCGGGGGACAGGGAGTGTTCACCGGGGAGCTGTTTTTT. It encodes CASSGGQGVFTGELFF.

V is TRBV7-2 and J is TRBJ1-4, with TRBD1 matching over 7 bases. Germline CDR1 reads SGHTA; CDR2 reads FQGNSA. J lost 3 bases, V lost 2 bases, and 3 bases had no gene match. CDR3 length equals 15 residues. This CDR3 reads CASSLSGTANEKLFF. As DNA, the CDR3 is TGTGCCAGCAGCTTATCCGGGACAGCTAATGAAAAACTGTTTTTT.

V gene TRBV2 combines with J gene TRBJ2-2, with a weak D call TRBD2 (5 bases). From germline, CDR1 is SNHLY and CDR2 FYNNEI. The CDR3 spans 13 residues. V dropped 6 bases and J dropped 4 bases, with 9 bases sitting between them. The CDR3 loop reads CASRPTSTGELFF. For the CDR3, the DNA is TGTGCCAGCAGGCCCACTAGCACCGGGGAGCTGTTTTTT.

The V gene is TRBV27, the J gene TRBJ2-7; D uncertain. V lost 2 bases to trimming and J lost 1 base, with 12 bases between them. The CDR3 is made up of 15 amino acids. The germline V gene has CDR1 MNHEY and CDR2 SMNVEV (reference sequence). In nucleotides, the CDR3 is TGTGCCAGCAGTTTAGAGGCTAGACCATCCTACGAGCAGTACTTC. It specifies CASSLEARPSYEQYF.

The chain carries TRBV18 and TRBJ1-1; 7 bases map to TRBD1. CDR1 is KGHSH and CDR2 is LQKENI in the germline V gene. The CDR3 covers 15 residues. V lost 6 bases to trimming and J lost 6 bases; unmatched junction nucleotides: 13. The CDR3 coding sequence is TGTGCCAGCTCCCCCCGGGCAGGGGGAACATCTGAAGCTTTCTTT. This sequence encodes CASSPRAGGTSEAFF. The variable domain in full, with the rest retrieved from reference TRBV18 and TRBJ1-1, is NAGVMQNPRHLVRRRGQEARLRCSPMKGHSHVYWYRQLPEEGLKFMVYLQKENIIDESGMPKERFSAEFPKEGPSILRIQQVVRGDSAAYFCASSPRAGGTSEAFFGQGTRLTVV.

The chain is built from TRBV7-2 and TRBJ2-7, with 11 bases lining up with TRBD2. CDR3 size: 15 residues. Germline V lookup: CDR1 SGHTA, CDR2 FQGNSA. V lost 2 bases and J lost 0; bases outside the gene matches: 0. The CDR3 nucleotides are TGTGCCAGCAGCTTAACTAGCGGGAGCTCCTACGAGCAGTACTTC. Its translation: CASSLTSGSSYEQYF. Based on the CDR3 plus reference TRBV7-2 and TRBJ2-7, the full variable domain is GAGVSQSPSNKVTEKGKDVELRCDPISGHTALYWYRQSLGQGLEFLIYFQGNSAPDKSGLPSDRFSAERTGGSVSTLTIQRTQQEDSAVYLCASSLTSGSSYEQYFGPGTRLTVT.

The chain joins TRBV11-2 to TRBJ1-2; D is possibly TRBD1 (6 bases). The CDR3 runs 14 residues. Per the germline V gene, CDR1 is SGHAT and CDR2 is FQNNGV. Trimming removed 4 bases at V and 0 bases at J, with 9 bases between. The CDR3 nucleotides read TGTGCCAGCAGCTCGGACAGATCTAACTATGGCTACACCTTC. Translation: CASSSDRSNYGYTF.

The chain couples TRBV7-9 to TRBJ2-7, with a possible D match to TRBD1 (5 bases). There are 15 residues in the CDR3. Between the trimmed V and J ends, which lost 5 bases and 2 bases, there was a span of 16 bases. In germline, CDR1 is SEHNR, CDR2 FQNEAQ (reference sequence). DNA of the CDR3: TGTGCCAGCAGCCCCCAATTGACAGCCCCCTACGAGCAGTACTTC. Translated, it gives CASSPQLTAPYEQYF.

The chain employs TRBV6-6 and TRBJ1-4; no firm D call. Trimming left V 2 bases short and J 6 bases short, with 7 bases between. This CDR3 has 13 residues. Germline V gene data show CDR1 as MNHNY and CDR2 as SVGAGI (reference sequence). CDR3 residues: CASSYIADEKLFF. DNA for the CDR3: TGTGCCAGCAGTTACATTGCAGATGAAAAACTGTTTTTT.

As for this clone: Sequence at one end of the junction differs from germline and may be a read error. The CDR3 region has the DNA TGCAGCGTGGGGACAGGCCTCTTC. Translating it yields CSVGTGLF. The gene calls are TRBV29-1 and TRBJ2-1; 8 bases are shared with TRBD1. Germline V gene lookup returns CDR1 SQVTM and CDR2 ANQGSEA. The CDR3 runs to 8 residues.

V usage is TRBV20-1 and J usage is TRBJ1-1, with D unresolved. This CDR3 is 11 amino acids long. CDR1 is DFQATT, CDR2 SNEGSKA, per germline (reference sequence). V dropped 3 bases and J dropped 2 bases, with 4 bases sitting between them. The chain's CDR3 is CSASPNTEAFF. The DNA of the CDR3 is TGCAGTGCTAGTCCAAACACTGAAGCTTTCTTT.

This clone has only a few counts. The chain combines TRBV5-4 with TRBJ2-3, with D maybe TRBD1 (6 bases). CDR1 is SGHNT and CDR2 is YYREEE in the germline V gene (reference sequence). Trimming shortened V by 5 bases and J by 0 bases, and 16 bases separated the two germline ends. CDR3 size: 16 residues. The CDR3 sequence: CASSRTDRPSTDTQYF. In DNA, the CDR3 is TGTGCCAGCAGTCGAACTGACAGGCCTAGCACAGATACGCAGTATTTT.

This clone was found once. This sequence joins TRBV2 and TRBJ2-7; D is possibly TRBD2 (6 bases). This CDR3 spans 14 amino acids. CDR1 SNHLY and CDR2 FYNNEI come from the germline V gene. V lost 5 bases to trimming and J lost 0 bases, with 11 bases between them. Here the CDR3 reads CASSRAGSSYEQYF. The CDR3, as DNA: TGTGCCAGCAGTCGGGCGGGGAGCTCCTACGAGCAGTACTTC.

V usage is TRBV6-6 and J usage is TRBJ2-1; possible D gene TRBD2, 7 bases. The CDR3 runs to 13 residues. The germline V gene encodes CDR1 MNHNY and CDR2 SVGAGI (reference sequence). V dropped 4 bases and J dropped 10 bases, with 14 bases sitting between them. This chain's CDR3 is CASSSIQGGEQFF. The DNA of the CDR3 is TGTGCCAGCAGTTCCATACAGGGAGGGGAGCAGTTCTTC.

CDR3 in DNA: TGTGCCAGCAATAGGGACAGGGGGCGCGATACGCAGTATTTT. This gives the protein CASNRDRGRDTQYF. This chain connects TRBV2 to TRBJ2-3; TRBD1 aligns across 12 bases. Looked up from germline, CDR1 is SNHLY and CDR2 is FYNNEI. V lost 7 bases, J lost 6 bases, and 5 bases stayed unmatched. The CDR3 has 14 residues.